The sequence of this T cell receptor (beta chain) was determined in a study of OX40 agonist ivuxolimab in advanced cancers. This CDR3 has 18 amino acids. Germline V gene sequence: CDR1 SNHLY, CDR2 FYNNEI. The V and J ends lost 4 bases and 0 bases, in that order; junction bases with no gene match: 8. The repertoire was sequenced with immunoSEQ multiplex PCR; TCRdb's copy has only in-frame clones and lacks some. The sample has tens of thousands of clones; 60% to 80% are singletons. This specimen consisted of CD4+ or CD8+ T cells sorted from blood, obtained in a trial of the OX40 agonist ivuxolimab. The genes are TRBV2 and TRBJ2-6, with TRBD1 identical over 8 bases. The source of this sequence is an adult with an advanced solid tumor such as melanoma, head and neck, liver or kidney cancer. CDR3 sequence reads: CASSVSGTGVSGANVLTF. CDR3 DNA: TGTGCCAGCAGTGTATCCGGGACAGGCGTCTCTGGGGCCAACGTCCTGACTTTC. The full variable domain, completed using reference TRBV2 and TRBJ2-6, is EPEVTQTPSHQVTQMGQEVILRCVPISNHLYFYWYRQILGQKVEFLVSFYNNEISEKSEIFDDQFSVERPDGSNFTLKIRSTKLEDSAMYFCASSVSGTGVSGANVLTFGAGSRLTVL.